The 25 T cell receptor beta chains presented below share a single source sample, sequenced in a study of shared clonotypes between healthy human individuals. Data came from immunoSEQ multiplex PCR; TCRdb stores just in-frame clones and leaves some out. The repertoire holds roughly 2 million clones, over 85% seen once, with more than 0.1% in the top ten. Sequencing used naive CD4+ T cells sorted from blood. Subset in this sample: CD45RA+ positively selected. The source is a man aged 18-30 years in good health.

The rearrangement links TRBV18 to TRBJ2-7, with 8 bases aligning to TRBD2. The V segment lost 4 bases and the J segment 3 bases; nucleotides outside the gene matches: 8. Germline CDR1 and CDR2: KGHSH and LQKENI. The CDR3 loop spans 15 amino acids. The CDR3 coding sequence is TGTGCCAGCTCACGGGGGAGCGGGGGAGACTACGAGCAGTACTTC. It is translated as CASSRGSGGDYEQYF.

DNA for the CDR3: TGTGCCAGCAGCTTGGGTGGGGCAGGAGGGACTGAAGCTTTCTTT. Translation: CASSLGGAGGTEAFF. The V and J genes are TRBV5-4 and TRBJ1-1; TRBD1 might be the D (5 bases). V was cut by 0 bases and J by 5 bases, with 14 bases left in between. The CDR3 covers 15 residues. Germline V gene sequence: CDR1 SGHNT, CDR2 YYREEE (reference sequence).

The gene calls are TRBV9 and TRBJ1-4, with D unresolved. The V and J ends lost 3 bases and 0 bases respectively, with 6 bases between them. Germline values: CDR1 SGDLS, CDR2 YYNGEE. CDR3 length: 14 residues. The CDR3 here is CASSAFATNEKLFF. In DNA, the CDR3 is TGTGCCAGCAGCGCCTTTGCAACTAATGAAAAACTGTTTTTT.

The chain employs TRBV11-2 and TRBJ2-7; the match to TRBD1 covers 8 bases. Unmatched junction bases numbered 7, after V lost 2 bases and J lost 4 bases. CDR3 size: 15 residues. CDR1 SGHAT and CDR2 FQNNGV come from the germline V gene. The DNA for the CDR3 is TGTGCCAGCAGCTTAACCGACAGGGGCCCTTACGAGCAGTACTTC. This translates into CASSLTDRGPYEQYF.

The chain uses TRBV5-6 and TRBJ2-7, with TRBD1 matching 9 bases. The CDR3 loop spans 14 amino acids. The germline CDR1 and CDR2 sequences are SGHDT and YYEEEE. V lost 5 bases, J lost 2 bases, and 5 bases stayed unmatched. The DNA for the CDR3 is TGTGCCAGCAGGGGGACAGGGACGACCTACGAGCAGTACTTC. It yields the protein CASRGTGTTYEQYF.

The chain recombines TRBV18 with TRBJ1-5; possibly TRBD1 for D (5 bases). This CDR3 contains 15 residues. In germline, CDR1 is KGHSH, CDR2 LQKENI. Trimming pared 2 bases from V and 1 base from J, leaving 9 bases between. CDR3 in amino acids: CASSPEGLSNQPQHF. The CDR3 coding sequence is TGTGCCAGCTCACCAGAGGGGCTGAGCAATCAGCCCCAGCATTTT.

A remark on this clone: Within the sample, other DNA sequences also encode this same CDR3. This chain links TRBV2 with TRBJ2-7; 10 bases align to TRBD2. Trimming took 6 bases from V and 4 from J; bases not matched to a gene: 0. Germline CDR1 is SNHLY and CDR2 is FYNNEI. The CDR3 contains 12 residues. Here the CDR3 reads CASRLAGYEQYF. Written as DNA, the CDR3 is TGTGCCAGCAGACTAGCGGGGTACGAGCAGTACTTC.

The genes are TRBV18 and TRBJ1-5; 9 nucleotides agree with TRBD1. CDR3 length: 14 amino acids. Germline-derived CDR1 and CDR2 are KGHSH and LQKENI. V was clipped by 5 bases and J by 6 bases; unmatched bases: 5. CDR3 nucleotides: TGTGCCAGCTCAACAGGGGGCCCTGGTCAGCCCCAGCATTTT. Encoded protein: CASSTGGPGQPQHF.

The genes are TRBV30 and TRBJ2-5, with 11 bases lining up with TRBD2. CDR3 length: 14 residues. Losses at the gene ends were 3 bases for V and 5 bases for J; bases not matched to a gene: 5. CDR1 and CDR2 (germline): GTSNPN, SVGIG (reference sequence). The CDR3 reads CAWRLAGARETQYF. CDR3 coding DNA: TGTGCCTGGAGACTAGCGGGGGCCAGGGAGACCCAGTACTTC.

This chain uses TRBV6-4 with TRBJ2-2, with D hard to call. Germline V gene lookup returns CDR1 MRHNA and CDR2 SNTAGT. This CDR3 region has 14 residues. Trimming took off 3 bases at V and 5 bases at J, with 10 bases between the two ends. The CDR3 nucleotides read TGTGCCAGCAGTGAGCTCCTCGAAACCGGGGAGCTGTTTTTT. It is translated as CASSELLETGELFF.

The chain recombines TRBV30 with TRBJ2-2, with D unclear. CDR1 and CDR2 from the germline V gene are GTSNPN and SVGIG (reference sequence). This CDR3 has 11 amino acids. The CDR3 spells CAVTSTGELFF. The CDR3 bases are TGTGCTGTAACGTCGACCGGGGAGCTGTTTTTT.

This chain uses TRBV19 with TRBJ2-3; the D gene is possibly TRBD2 (5 bases). CDR1 and CDR2 from the germline V gene are LNHDA and SQIVND (reference sequence). Trimming took 5 bases from V and 5 from J, leaving 17 bases between them. CDR3 length: 15 residues. Written as DNA, the CDR3 is TGTGCCAGTAGTTACGGGGTCCTCGGGGTAGATACGCAGTATTTT. Translating gives CASSYGVLGVDTQYF.

As for this clone: A read error may be the cause here, since a much bigger clone is one base away. The rearrangement joins TRBV5-4 to TRBJ1-3, with D uncertain. V shed 1 base and J shed 8 bases, with 4 bases lying between them. The CDR3 runs to 11 residues. From germline, CDR1 is SGHNT and CDR2 YYREEE (reference sequence). In DNA, the CDR3 is TGTGCCAGCAGCTTGAGGGACACCATATATTTT. Translated, it gives CASSLRDTIYF.

This chain uses TRBV6-1 with TRBJ2-1, with 7 nucleotides matching TRBD2. The CDR3 consists of 15 residues. Germline CDR1 MNHNS, CDR2 SASEGT. V gave up 5 bases and J gave up 2 bases; unmatched junction bases: 6. The CDR3 nucleotides are TGTGCCAGCAGTATCGAGGGAGGGCCCTACAATGAGCAGTTCTTC. It specifies CASSIEGGPYNEQFF.

The J gene is TRBJ1-5, the V gene TRBV18, with TRBD1 as a possible D gene (6 bases). Per the germline V gene, CDR1 is KGHSH and CDR2 is LQKENI. V was pared by 3 bases and J by 2 bases, with 11 bases between. The CDR3 spans 15 residues. CDR3 amino acids: CASSPNKGGNQPQHF. The CDR3 DNA reads TGTGCCAGCTCACCTAACAAGGGGGGCAATCAGCCCCAGCATTTT.

This chain uses TRBV4-3 with TRBJ1-2; D remains unclear. Germline V gene lookup returns CDR1 LGHNA and CDR2 YSLEER. The CDR3 totals 15 residues. V lost 0 bases and J 2 bases, leaving 10 bases between the germline ends. Written as DNA, the CDR3 is TGCGCCAGCAGCCAAGATCATGGGGAAAACTATGGCTACACCTTC. Translating gives CASSQDHGENYGYTF.

The gene calls are TRBV10-3 and TRBJ2-7; D is possibly TRBD2 (6 bases). This CDR3 region has 14 residues. The V end lost 3 bases, the J end lost 5 bases, and 14 bases lay between the germline ends. Per germline, CDR1 ENHRY and CDR2 SYGVKD. The CDR3 spells CAISDSTGGDEQYF. The DNA for the CDR3 is TGTGCCATCAGTGACTCAACAGGCGGGGACGAGCAGTACTTC.

About this clone: Within the sample, other DNA sequences also encode this same CDR3. The chain combines TRBV5-1 with TRBJ1-1; D might be TRBD1 (5 bases). V lost 0 bases and J 0 bases, leaving 6 bases between the germline ends. Germline CDR1 is SGHRS and CDR2 is YFSETQ. This CDR3 spans 14 amino acids. The CDR3 protein is CASSLGDLNTEAFF. Here the CDR3 DNA reads TGCGCCAGCAGCTTGGGGGACCTGAACACTGAAGCTTTCTTT.

J is TRBJ2-1 and V is TRBV6-1; tentatively, D is TRBD1 (5 bases). The germline CDR1 and CDR2 sequences are MNHNS and SASEGT. Deletions cut 2 bases from V and 5 bases from J, with 7 bases between. This CDR3 contains 13 residues. CDR3 nucleotide sequence: TGTGCCAGCAGTGAACAGGGAAACAATGAGCAGTTCTTC. Amino acids: CASSEQGNNEQFF.

This chain links TRBV9 with TRBJ2-6; D perhaps matches TRBD1 (6 bases). Germline CDR1 SGDLS, CDR2 YYNGEE. The CDR3 loop spans 13 amino acids. Trimming left V 3 bases short and J 10 bases short, with 11 bases between. The CDR3 region is CASSAGTRNVLTF. CDR3 nucleotide sequence: TGTGCCAGCAGCGCCGGGACACGAAACGTCCTGACTTTC.

This chain connects TRBV5-1 to TRBJ2-1, with a tentative D call TRBD1 (5 bases). V lost 3 bases to trimming and J lost 8 bases, with 21 bases between them. CDR1 is SGHRS and CDR2 is YFSETQ in the germline V gene. This CDR3 has 16 residues. The CDR3, as DNA: TGCGCCAGCAGCTGGTCGGCTCAAAAACCAGGGTATGAGCAGTTCTTC. It is translated as CASSWSAQKPGYEQFF.

The gene calls are TRBV11-2 and TRBJ2-5; weak D call: TRBD1 (6 bases). Trimming left V 1 base short and J 5 bases short, with 17 bases between. The CDR3 is 16 residues long. Per the germline V gene, CDR1 is SGHAT and CDR2 is FQNNGV. The CDR3 nucleotides read TGTGCCAGCAGCTTAGGTATAGGGACACTGGGGGAGACCCAGTACTTC. As protein: CASSLGIGTLGETQYF.

The chain joins TRBV21-1 to TRBJ2-7; TRBD2, the D gene given by the table, was not confirmed from the DNA. TRBV21-1 is annotated as a pseudogene. The CDR3 contains 17 residues. The CDR3 loop reads CASSKAALAGGPYEQYF. The CDR3 region has the DNA TGTGCCAGCAGCAAAGCCGCACTAGCGGGAGGACCTTACGAGCAGTACTTC.

The V gene is TRBV29-1, the J gene TRBJ2-4; D ambiguous. The V end lost 4 bases, the J end lost 0 bases, and 10 bases lay between the germline ends. The CDR3 is made up of 14 amino acids. Germline lookup yields CDR1 SQVTM and CDR2 ANQGSEA. This chain's CDR3 is CSVVSRLAKNIQYF. The DNA of the CDR3 is TGCAGCGTTGTCTCGAGATTAGCCAAAAACATTCAGTACTTC.

V usage is TRBV19 and J usage is TRBJ1-5; D is undetermined. The CDR3 runs to 14 residues. Germline CDR1 reads LNHDA; CDR2 reads SQIVND (reference sequence). Deletions cut 3 bases from V and 6 bases from J, with 12 bases between. CDR3 in amino acids: CASSIGPGGQPQHF. The CDR3, as DNA: TGTGCCAGTAGTATTGGTCCCGGCGGTCAGCCCCAGCATTTT.